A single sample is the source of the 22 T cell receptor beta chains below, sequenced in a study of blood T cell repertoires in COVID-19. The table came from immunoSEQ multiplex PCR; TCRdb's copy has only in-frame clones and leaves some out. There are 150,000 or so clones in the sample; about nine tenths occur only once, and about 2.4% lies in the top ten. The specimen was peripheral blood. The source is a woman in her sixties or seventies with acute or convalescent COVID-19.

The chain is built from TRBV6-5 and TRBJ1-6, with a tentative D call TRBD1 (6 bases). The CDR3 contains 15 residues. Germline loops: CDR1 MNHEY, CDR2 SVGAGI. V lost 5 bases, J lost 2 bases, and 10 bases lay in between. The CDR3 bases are TGTGCCAGCAGTCTGACAGGAACCTATAATTCACCCCTCCACTTT. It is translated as CASSLTGTYNSPLHF.

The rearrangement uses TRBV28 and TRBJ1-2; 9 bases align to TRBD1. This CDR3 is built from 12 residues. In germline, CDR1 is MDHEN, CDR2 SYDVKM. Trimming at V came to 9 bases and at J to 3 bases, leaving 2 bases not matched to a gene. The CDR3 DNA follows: TGTGCCAGTACAGGGGGCGACTATGGCTACACCTTC. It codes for CASTGGDYGYTF.

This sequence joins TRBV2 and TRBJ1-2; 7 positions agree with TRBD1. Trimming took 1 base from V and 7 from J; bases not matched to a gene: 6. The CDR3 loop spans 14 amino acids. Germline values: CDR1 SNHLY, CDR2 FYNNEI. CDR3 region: CASSEVFGQAGYTF. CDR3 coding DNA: TGTGCCAGCAGTGAAGTCTTCGGACAGGCTGGCTACACCTTC.

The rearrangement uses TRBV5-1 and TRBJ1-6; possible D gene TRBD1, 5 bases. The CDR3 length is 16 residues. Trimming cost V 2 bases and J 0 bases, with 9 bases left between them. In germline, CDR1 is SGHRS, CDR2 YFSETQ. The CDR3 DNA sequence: TGCGCCAGCAGCTTTCAGGGCAGCTCCTATAATTCACCCCTCCACTTT. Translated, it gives CASSFQGSSYNSPLHF.

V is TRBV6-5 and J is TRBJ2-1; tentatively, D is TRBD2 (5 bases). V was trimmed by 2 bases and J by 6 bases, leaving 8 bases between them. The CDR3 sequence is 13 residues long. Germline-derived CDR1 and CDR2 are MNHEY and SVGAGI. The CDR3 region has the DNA TGTGCCAGCAGTTACGCAGCGGCCAATGAGCAGTTCTTC. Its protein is CASSYAAANEQFF.

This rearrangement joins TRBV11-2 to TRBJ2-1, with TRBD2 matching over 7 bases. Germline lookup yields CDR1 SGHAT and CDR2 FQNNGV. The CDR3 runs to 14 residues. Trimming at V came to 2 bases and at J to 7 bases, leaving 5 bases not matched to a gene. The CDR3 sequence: CASSLLGGVNEQFF. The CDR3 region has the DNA TGTGCCAGCAGCTTACTGGGGGGGGTTAATGAGCAGTTCTTC. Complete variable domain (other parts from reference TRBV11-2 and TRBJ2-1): EAGVAQSPRYKIIEKRQSVAFWCNPISGHATLYWYQQILGQGPKLLIQFQNNGVVDDSQLPKDRFSAERLKGVDSTLKIQPAKLEDSAVYLCASSLLGGVNEQFFGPGTRLTVL.

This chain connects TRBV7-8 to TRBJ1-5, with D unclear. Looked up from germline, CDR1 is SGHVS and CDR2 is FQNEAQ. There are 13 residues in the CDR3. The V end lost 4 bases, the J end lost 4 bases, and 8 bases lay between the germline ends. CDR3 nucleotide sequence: TGTGCCAGCAGCTATCAACAGAATCAGCCCCAGCATTTT. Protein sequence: CASSYQQNQPQHF.

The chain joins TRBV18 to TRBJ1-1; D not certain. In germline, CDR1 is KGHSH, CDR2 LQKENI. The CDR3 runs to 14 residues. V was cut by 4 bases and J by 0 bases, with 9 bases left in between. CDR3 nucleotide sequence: TGTGCCAGCTCACGATCAGGCATGAACACTGAAGCTTTCTTT. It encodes CASSRSGMNTEAFF. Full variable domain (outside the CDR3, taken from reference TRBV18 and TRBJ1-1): NAGVMQNPRHLVRRRGQEARLRCSPMKGHSHVYWYRQLPEEGLKFMVYLQKENIIDESGMPKERFSAEFPKEGPSILRIQQVVRGDSAAYFCASSRSGMNTEAFFGQGTRLTVV.

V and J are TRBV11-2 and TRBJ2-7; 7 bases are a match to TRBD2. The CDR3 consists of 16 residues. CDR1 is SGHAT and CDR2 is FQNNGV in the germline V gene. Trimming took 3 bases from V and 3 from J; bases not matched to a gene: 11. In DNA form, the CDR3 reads TGTGCCAGCAGCTTTAAGGTCGCGGGGGATGACTACGAGCAGTACTTC. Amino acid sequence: CASSFKVAGDDYEQYF.

The CDR3 DNA follows: TGTGCCAGCAGCTACCGACTTGCTAACTATGGCTACACCTTC. Residues: CASSYRLANYGYTF. The rearrangement uses TRBV9 and TRBJ1-2; no reliable D call. The germline V gene encodes CDR1 SGDLS and CDR2 YYNGEE. This CDR3 has 14 residues. Between the trimmed V and J ends, which lost 4 bases and 0 bases, there was a span of 10 bases.

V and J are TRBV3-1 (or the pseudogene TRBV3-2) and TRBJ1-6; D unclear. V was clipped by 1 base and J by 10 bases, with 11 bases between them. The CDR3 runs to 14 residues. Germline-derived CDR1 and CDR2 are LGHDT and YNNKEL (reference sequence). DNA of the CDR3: TGTGCCAGCAGCCAAGTGGCCCTCGGGTCACCCCTCCACTTT. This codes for CASSQVALGSPLHF.

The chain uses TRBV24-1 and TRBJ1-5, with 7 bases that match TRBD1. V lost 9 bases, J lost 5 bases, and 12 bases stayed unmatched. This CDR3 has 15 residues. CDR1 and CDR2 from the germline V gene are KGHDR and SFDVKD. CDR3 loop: CATPPRQGWYQPQHF. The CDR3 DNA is TGTGCCACCCCCCCCAGACAGGGTTGGTATCAGCCCCAGCATTTT.

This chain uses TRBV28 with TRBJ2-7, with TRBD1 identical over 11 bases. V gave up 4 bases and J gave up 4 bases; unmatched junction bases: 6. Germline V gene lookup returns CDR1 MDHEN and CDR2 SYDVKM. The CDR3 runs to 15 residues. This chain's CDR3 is CASSSRGTGGYEQYV. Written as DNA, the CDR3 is TGTGCCAGCAGTTCCCGAGGGACAGGGGGGTACGAGCAGTACGTC.

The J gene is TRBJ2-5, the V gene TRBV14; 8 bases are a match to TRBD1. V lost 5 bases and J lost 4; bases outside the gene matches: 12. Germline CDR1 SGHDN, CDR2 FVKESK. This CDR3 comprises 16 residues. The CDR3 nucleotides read TGTGCCAGCAGCTTTAACCTAGGACAGGGTATAGAGACCCAGTACTTC. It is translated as CASSFNLGQGIETQYF.

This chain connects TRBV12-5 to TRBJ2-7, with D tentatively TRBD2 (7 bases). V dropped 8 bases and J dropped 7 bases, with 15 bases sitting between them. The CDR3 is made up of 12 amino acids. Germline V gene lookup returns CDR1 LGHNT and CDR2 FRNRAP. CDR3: CASPSGGGEQYV. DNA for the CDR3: TGTGCTAGTCCCTCGGGGGGCGGAGAGCAGTACGTC.

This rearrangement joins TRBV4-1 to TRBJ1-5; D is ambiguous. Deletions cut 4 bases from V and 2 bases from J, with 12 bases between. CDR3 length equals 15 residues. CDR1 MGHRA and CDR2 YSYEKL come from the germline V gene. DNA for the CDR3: TGCGCCAGCAGCCGCCCCGGGAACGGCAATCAGCCCCAGCATTTT. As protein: CASSRPGNGNQPQHF.

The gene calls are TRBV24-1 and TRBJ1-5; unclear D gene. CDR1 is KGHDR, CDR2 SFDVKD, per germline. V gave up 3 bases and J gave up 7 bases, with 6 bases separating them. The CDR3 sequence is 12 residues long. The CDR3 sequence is CATSDDGQPQHF. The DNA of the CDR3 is TGTGCCACCAGTGATGACGGGCAGCCCCAGCATTTT.

The CDR3 loop is CASSVAKAGVRTGELFF. The CDR3 DNA sequence: TGTGCCAGCAGCGTAGCGAAGGCAGGGGTTCGCACCGGGGAGCTGTTTTTT. V gene TRBV9 combines with J gene TRBJ2-2; D perhaps matches TRBD1 (6 bases). The CDR3 spans 17 residues. Germline V gene lookup returns CDR1 SGDLS and CDR2 YYNGEE. Trimming shortened V by 0 bases and J by 4 bases, and 16 bases separated the two germline ends.

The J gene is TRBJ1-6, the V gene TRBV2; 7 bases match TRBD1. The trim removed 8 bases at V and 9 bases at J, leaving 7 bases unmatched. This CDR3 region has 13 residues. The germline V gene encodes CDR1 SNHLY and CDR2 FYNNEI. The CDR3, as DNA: TGTGCCAGCCAGGGACAGTTGCGTTCACCCCTCCACTTT. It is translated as CASQGQLRSPLHF.

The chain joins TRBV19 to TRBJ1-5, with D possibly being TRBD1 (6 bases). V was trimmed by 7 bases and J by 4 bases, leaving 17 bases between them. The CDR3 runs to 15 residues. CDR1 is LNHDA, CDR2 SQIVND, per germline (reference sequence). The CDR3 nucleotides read TGTGCCAGTAAAATTACATCAGGGGCAAATCAGCCCCAGCATTTT. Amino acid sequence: CASKITSGANQPQHF.

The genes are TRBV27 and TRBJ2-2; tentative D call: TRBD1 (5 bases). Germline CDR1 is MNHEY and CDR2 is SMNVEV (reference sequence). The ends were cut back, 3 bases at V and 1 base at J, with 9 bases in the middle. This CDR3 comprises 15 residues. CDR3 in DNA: TGTGCCAGCAGTTTCTTTCAGGGGAACACCGGGGAGCTGTTTTTT. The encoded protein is CASSFFQGNTGELFF.

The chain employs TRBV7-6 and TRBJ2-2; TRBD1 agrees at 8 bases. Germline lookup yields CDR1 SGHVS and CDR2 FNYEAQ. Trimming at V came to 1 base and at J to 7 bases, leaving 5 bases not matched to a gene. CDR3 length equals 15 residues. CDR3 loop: CASSLGPGGDGELFF. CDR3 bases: TGTGCCAGCAGCTTAGGACCAGGGGGCGACGGGGAGCTGTTTTTT.